Sequencing of this T cell receptor beta chain was carried out in a study of tumour-infiltrating T cells in Burkitt lymphoma. Whole-study context: Patients covered every epidemiological subtype of Burkitt lymphoma.

This table comes from immunoSEQ multiplex PCR, and its TCRdb copy is limited to in-frame clones, with some not included. The sample yields more than 2,000 clones, about 25% seen once. Per germline, CDR1 SGHTA and CDR2 FQGNSA. The CDR3 is made up of 15 amino acids. V was clipped by 5 bases and J by 7 bases; unmatched bases: 9. Whole-study results and caveats: Several public clonotypes recurred in numerous Burkitt lymphoma patients.

About this clone: Its specificity is not known.

The sample comprised tumor tissue from a relapse. The rearrangement joins TRBV7-2 to TRBJ2-3; 10 positions agree with TRBD2. The sequence was obtained from a human donor with relapsed Burkitt lymphoma. Some clones in this sample may be carry-over from other donors' samples. This CDR3 is CASSRTSGSSNTQYF. For the CDR3, the DNA is TGTGCCAGCAGCAGGACTAGCGGATCCTCCAATACGCAGTATTTT.